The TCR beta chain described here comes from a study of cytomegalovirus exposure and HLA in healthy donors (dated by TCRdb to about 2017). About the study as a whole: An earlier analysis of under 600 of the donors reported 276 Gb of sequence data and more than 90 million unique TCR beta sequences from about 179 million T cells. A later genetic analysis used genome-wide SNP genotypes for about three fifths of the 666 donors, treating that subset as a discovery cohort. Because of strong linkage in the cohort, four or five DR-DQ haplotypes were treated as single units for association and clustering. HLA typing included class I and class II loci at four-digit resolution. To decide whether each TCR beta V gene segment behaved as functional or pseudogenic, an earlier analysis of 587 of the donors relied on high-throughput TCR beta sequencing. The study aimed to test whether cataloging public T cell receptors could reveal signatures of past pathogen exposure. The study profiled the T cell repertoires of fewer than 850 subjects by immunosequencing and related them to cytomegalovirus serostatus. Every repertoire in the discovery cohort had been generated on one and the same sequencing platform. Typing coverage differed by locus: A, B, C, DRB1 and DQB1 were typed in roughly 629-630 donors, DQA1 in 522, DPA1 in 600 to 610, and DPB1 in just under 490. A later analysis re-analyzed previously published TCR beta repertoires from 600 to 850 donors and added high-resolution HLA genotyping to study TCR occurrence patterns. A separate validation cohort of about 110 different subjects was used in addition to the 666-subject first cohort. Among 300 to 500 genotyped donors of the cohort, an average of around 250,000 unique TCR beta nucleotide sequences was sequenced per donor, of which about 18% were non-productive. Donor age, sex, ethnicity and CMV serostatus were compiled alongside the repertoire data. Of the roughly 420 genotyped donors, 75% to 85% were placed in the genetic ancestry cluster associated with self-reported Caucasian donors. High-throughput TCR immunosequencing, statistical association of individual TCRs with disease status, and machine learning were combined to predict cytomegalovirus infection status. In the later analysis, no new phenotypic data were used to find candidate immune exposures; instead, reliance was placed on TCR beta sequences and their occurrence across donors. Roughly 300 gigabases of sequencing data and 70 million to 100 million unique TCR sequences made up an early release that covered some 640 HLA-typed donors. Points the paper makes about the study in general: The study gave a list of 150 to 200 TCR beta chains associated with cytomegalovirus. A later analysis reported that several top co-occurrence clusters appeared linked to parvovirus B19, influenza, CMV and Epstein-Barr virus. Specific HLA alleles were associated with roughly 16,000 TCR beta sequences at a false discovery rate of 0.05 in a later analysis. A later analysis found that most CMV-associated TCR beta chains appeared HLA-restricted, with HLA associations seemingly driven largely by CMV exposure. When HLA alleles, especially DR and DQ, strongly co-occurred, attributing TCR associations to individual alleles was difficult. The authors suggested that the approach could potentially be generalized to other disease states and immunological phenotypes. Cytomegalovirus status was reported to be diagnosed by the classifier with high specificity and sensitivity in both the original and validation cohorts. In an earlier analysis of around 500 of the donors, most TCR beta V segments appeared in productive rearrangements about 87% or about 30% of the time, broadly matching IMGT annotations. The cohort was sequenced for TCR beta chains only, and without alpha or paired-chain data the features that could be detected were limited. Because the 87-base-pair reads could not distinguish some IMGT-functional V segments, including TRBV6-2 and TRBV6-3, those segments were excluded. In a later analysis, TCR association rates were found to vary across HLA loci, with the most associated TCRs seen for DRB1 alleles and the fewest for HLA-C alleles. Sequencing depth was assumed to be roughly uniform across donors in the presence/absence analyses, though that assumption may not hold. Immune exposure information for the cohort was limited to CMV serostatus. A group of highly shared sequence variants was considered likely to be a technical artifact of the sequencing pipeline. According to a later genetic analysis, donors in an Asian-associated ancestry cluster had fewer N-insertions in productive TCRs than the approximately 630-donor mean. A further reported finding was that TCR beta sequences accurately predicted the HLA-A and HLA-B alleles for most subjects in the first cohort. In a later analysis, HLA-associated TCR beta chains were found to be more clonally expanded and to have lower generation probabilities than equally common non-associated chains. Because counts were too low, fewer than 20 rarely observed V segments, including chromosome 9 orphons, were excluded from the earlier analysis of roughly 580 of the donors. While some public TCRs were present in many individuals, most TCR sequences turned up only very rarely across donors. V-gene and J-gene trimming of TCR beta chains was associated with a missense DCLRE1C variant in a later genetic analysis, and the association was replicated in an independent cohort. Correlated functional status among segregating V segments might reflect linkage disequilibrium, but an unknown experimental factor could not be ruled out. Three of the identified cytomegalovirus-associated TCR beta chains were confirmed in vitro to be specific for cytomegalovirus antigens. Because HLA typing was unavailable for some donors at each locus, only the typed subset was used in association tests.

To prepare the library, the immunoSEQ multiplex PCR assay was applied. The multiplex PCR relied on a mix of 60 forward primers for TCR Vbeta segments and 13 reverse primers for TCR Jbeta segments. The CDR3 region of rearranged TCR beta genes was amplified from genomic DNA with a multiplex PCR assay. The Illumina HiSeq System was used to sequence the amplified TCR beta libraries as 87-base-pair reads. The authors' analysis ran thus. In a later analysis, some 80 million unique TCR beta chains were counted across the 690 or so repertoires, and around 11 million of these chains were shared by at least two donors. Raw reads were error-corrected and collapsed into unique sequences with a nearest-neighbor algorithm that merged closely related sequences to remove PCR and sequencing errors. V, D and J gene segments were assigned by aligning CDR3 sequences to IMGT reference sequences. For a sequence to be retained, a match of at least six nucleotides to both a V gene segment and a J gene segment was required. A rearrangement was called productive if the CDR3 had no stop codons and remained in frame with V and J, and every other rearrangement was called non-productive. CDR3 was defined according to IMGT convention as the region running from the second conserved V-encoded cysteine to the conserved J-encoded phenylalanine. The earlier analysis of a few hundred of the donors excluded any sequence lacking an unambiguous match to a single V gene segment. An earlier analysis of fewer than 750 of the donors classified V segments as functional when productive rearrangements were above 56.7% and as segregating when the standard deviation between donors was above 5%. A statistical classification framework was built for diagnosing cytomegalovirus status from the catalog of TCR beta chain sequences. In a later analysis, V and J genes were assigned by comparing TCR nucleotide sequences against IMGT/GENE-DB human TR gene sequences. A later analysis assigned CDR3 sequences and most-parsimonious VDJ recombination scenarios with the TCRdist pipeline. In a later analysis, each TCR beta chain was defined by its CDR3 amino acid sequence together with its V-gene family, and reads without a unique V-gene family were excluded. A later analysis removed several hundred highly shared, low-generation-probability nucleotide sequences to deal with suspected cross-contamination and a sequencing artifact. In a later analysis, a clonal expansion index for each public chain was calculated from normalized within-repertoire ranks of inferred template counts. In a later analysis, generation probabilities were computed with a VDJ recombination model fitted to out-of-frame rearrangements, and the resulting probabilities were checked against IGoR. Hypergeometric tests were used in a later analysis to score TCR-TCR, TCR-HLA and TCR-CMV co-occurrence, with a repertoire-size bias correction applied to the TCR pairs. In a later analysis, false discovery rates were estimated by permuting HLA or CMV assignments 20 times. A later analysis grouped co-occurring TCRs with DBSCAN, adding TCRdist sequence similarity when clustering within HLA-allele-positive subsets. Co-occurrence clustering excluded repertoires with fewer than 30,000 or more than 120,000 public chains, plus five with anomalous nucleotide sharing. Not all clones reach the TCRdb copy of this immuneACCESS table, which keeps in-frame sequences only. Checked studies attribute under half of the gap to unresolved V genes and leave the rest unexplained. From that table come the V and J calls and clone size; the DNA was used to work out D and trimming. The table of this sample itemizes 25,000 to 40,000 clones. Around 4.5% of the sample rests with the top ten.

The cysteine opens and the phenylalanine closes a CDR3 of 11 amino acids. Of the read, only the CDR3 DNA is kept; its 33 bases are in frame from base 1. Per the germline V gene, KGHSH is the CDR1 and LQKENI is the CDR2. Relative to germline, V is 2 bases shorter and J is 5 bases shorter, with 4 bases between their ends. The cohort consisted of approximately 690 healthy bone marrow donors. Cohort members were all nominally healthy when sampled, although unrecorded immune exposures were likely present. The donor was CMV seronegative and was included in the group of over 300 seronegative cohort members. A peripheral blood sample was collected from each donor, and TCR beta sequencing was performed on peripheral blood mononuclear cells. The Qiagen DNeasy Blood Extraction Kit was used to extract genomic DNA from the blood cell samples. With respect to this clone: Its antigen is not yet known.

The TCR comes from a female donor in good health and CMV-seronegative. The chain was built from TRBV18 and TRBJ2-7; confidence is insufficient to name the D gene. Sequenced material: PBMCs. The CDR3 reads CASSPGHEQYF. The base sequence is TGTGCCAGCTCACCAGGGCACGAGCAGTACTTC. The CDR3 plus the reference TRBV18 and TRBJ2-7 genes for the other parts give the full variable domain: NAGVMQNPRHLVRRRGQEARLRCSPMKGHSHVYWYRQLPEEGLKFMVYLQKENIIDESGMPKERFSAEFPKEGPSILRIQQVVRGDSAAYFCASSPGHEQYFGPGTRLTVT.